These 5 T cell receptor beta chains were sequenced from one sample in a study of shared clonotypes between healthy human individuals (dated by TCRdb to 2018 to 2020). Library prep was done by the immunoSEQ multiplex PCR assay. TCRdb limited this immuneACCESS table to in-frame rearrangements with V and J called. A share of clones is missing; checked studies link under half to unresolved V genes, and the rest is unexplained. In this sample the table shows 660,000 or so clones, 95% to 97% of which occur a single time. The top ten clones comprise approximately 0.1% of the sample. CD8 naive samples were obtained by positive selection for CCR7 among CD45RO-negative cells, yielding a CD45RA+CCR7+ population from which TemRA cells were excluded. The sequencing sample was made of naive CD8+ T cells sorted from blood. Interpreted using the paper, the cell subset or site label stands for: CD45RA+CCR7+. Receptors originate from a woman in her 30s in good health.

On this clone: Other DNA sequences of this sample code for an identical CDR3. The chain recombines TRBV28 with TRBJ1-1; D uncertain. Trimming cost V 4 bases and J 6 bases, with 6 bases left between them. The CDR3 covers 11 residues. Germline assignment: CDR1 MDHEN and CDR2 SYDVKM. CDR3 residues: CASSSGAEAFF. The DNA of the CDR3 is TGTGCCAGCAGTTCCGGCGCTGAAGCTTTCTTT.

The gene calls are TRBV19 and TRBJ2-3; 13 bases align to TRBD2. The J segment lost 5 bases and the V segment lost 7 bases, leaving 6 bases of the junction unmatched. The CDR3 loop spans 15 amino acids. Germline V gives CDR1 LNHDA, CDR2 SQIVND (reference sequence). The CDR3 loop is CASTGLAGVLDTQYF. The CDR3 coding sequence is TGTGCCAGTACCGGACTAGCGGGAGTTCTAGATACGCAGTATTTT.

In DNA, the CDR3 is TGCGCCAGCAGCCAAGAAGGACAGGGTTTTACTAGCGGATACAATGAGCAGTTCTTC. This translates into CASSQEGQGFTSGYNEQFF. The chain uses TRBV4-1 and TRBJ2-1; D is perhaps TRBD1 or TRBD2 (8 bases each). V gave up 0 bases and J gave up 4 bases, with 22 bases separating them. This CDR3 spans 19 amino acids. In germline, CDR1 is MGHRA, CDR2 YSYEKL.

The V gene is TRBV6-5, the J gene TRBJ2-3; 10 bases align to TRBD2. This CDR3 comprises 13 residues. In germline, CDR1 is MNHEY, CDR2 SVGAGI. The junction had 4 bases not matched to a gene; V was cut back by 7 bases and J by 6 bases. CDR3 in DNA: TGTGCCAGCATCGCTAGCGGGAGTGATACGCAGTATTTT. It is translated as CASIASGSDTQYF.

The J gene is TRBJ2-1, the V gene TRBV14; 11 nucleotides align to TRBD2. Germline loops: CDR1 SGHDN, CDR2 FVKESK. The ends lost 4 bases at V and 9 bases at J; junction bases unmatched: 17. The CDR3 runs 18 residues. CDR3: CASSLYGLAGSVPIEQFF. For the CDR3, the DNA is TGTGCCAGCAGCCTATACGGACTAGCGGGTTCGGTACCAATTGAGCAGTTCTTC.